These 22 T cell receptor beta chains were all obtained from the same sample, sequenced in a study of T-cell reconstitution after alpha-beta-depleted transplantation in children. The TCRbeta library incorporated unique molecular identifiers. TCRdb re-called the PCR reads through MiXCR, storing one row per CDR3 protein. In the table there are 100,000 or so distinct CDR3 sequences, roughly an eighth of which are singletons. The sequencing here drew on PBMCs from the stem cell graft donor, taken from the stem cell graft. The origin of the receptors is a human donor who donated a stem cell graft to a child with inherited bone marrow failure.

CDR3 DNA: TGTGCCAGCAGTCTACCGGGACAGGGTCGGACCCAGTACTTC. Encoded protein: CASSLPGQGRTQYF. V gene TRBV7-2 combines with J gene TRBJ2-5, with TRBD1 identical over 9 bases. Per germline, CDR1 SGHTA and CDR2 FQGNSA. This CDR3 region has 14 residues. The J segment lost 7 bases and the V segment lost 6 bases, leaving 9 bases of the junction unmatched.

To note about this clonotype: One end of the junction varies from germline; a read error may be responsible. The CDR3 DNA sequence: TGTGCCAGCTCACCACTTCACGGGATGTCTGGACACACCATATATTTT. This gives the protein CASSPLHGMSGHTIYF. The V call is TRBV18, the J call TRBJ1-3, with D unresolved. CDR3 length equals 16 residues. From germline, CDR1 is KGHSH and CDR2 LQKENI. Variable domain in full (rest from reference TRBV18 and TRBJ1-3): NAGVMQNPRHLVRRRGQEARLRCSPMKGHSHVYWYRQLPEEGLKFMVYLQKENIIDESGMPKERFSAEFPKEGPSILRIQQVVRGDSAAYFCASSPLHGMSGHTIYFGEGSWLTVV.

This clonotype was seen many times. The genes are TRBV20-1 and TRBJ2-5; TRBD2 matches 7 bases. From germline, CDR1 is DFQATT and CDR2 SNEGSKA (reference sequence). V dropped 6 bases and J dropped 3; count of bases not matched to a gene: 7. The CDR3 spans 13 residues. DNA for the CDR3: TGCAGTGCCTGTGGGGGGGGGGAAGAGACCCAGTACTTC. The encoded protein is CSACGGGEETQYF.

There are many counts of this clonotype. The chain is built from TRBV20-1 and TRBJ1-2; 10 nucleotides line up with TRBD1. V shed 3 bases and J 4 bases; nucleotides not matched to a gene: 5. Germline V CDR1 and CDR2: DFQATT, SNEGSKA (reference sequence). The CDR3 has 14 residues. As DNA, the CDR3 is TGCAGTGCTAGGGGGGACAGGGGCTCCTATGGCTACACCTTC. It is translated as CSARGDRGSYGYTF.

This clonotype has a count of ten or more. The J gene is TRBJ1-2, the V gene TRBV4-2; D gene ambiguous. This CDR3 has 15 amino acids. Trimming shortened V by 0 bases and J by 4 bases, and 12 bases separated the two germline ends. Germline V gene lookup returns CDR1 LGHNA and CDR2 YNFKEQ. CDR3 protein: CASSQDRGGGYGYTF. CDR3 nucleotides: TGTGCCAGCAGCCAAGATCGGGGTGGAGGCTATGGCTACACCTTC.

This clonotype was picked up many times. The chain has TRBV28 and TRBJ2-5; perhaps TRBD2 as D (7 bases). Trimming stripped 3 bases from V and 1 base from J, with 12 bases between. Looked up from germline, CDR1 is MDHEN and CDR2 is SYDVKM. CDR3 length: 15 residues. The chain's CDR3 is CASSFTGRGQETQYF. The DNA for the CDR3 is TGTGCCAGCAGTTTTACAGGGAGGGGCCAAGAGACCCAGTACTTC.

The table lists this clonotype with many counts. The genes are TRBV12-3 or TRBV12-4 and TRBJ2-6; D gene ambiguous. The V end lost 6 bases, the J end lost 4 bases, and 13 bases lay between the germline ends. The CDR3 has 15 residues. CDR3 coding DNA: TGTGCCAGCAGCCTATTCTGGACCGGGGCCAACGTCCTGACTTTC. It yields the protein CASSLFWTGANVLTF.

This clonotype was seen at least ten times. This chain uses TRBV30 with TRBJ2-1, with D possibly matching TRBD1 (6 bases). This CDR3 is built from 12 residues. Looked up from germline, CDR1 is GTSNPN and CDR2 is SVGIG (reference sequence). Trimming took off 5 bases at V and 3 bases at J, with 8 bases between the two ends. The CDR3 nucleotides are TGTGCCTGGCAGGGGTTCTACAATGAGCAGTTCTTC. Amino acid sequence: CAWQGFYNEQFF.

This clonotype was seen a handful of times. The CDR3 nucleotides are TGTGCCACCAGCAGAGGGATCGCGGGCTTCTCCTACGAGCAGTACTTC. Protein product: CATSRGIAGFSYEQYF. The rearrangement joins TRBV15 to TRBJ2-7; possible D gene TRBD2, 5 bases. Germline CDR1 LNHNV, CDR2 YYDKDF (reference sequence). This CDR3 region has 16 residues. The V and J ends lost 1 base and 0 bases respectively, with 13 bases between them.

This clonotype was counted ten times or more. The V gene is TRBV29-1, the J gene TRBJ2-1, with 10 bases fitting TRBD1. The CDR3 is 16 residues long. The V gene's germline CDR1 is SQVTM and CDR2 ANQGSEA. With 2 bases clipped from V and 2 bases from J, the junction kept 6 bases outside the gene matches. This CDR3 reads CSVEIGTGEAYNEQFF. In DNA form, the CDR3 reads TGCAGCGTTGAAATAGGGACAGGGGAGGCCTACAATGAGCAGTTCTTC.

This clonotype was counted many times. The V and J genes are TRBV5-1 and TRBJ1-4; 9 bases fit TRBD1. The CDR3 spans 14 residues. The trim removed 0 bases at V and 8 bases at J, leaving 2 bases unmatched. Germline-derived CDR1 and CDR2 are SGHRS and YFSETQ. The CDR3 protein is CASSLDRGQEKLFF. For the CDR3, the DNA is TGCGCCAGCAGCTTGGACAGGGGGCAAGAAAAACTGTTTTTT. Looking up the rest from reference TRBV5-1 and TRBJ1-4 gives the full variable domain: KAGVTQTPRYLIKTRGQQVTLSCSPISGHRSVSWYQQTPGQGLQFLFEYFSETQRNKGNFPGRFSGRQFSNSRSEMNVSTLELGDSALYLCASSLDRGQEKLFFGSGTQLSVL.

This clonotype was picked up many times. V is TRBV18 and J is TRBJ1-1; unclear D gene. Germline CDR1 and CDR2: KGHSH and LQKENI. This CDR3 comprises 13 residues. The V and J ends lost 2 bases and 3 bases respectively, with 7 bases between them. The CDR3 DNA reads TGTGCCAGCTCACCAAGTACCGACACTGAAGCTTTCTTT. Amino acids: CASSPSTDTEAFF.

The chain links TRBV28 to TRBJ1-2; tentatively, D is TRBD1 (5 bases). The germline V gene encodes CDR1 MDHEN and CDR2 SYDVKM. The CDR3 runs 13 residues. V was pared by 8 bases and J by 4 bases, with 14 bases between. CDR3 nucleotides: TGTGCCAGCGGCCCCGTGGGGGTCTATGGCTACACCTTC. It codes for CASGPVGVYGYTF.

This clonotype was recorded at least ten times. V gene TRBV9 combines with J gene TRBJ1-5, with D unresolved. This CDR3 comprises 15 residues. Germline values: CDR1 SGDLS, CDR2 YYNGEE. Trimming removed 0 bases at V and 0 bases at J, with 7 bases between. CDR3 amino acids: CASSVDGYSNQPQHF. CDR3 nucleotides: TGTGCCAGCAGCGTAGACGGGTATAGCAATCAGCCCCAGCATTTT.

This clonotype was recorded many times. The chain links TRBV6-1 to TRBJ2-4, with 7 bases matching TRBD1. Germline trimming cut 6 bases from V and 9 bases from J; bases unmatched to any gene: 11. Germline CDR1 is MNHNS and CDR2 is SASEGT. This CDR3 has 14 residues. CDR3 sequence (DNA): TGTGCCAGCAGCGACCTGACAGGGATCGGCATTCAGTACTTC. It translates to CASSDLTGIGIQYF.

In this sample, this clonotype turned up many times. CDR3 nucleotides: TGTGCCAGCAGCTTACTCCTAGCGGGGCCACAGGGGGAGCAGTACTTC. Its protein product is CASSLLLAGPQGEQYF. The chain employs TRBV7-9 and TRBJ2-7; 9 bases agree with TRBD2. Germline lookup yields CDR1 SEHNR and CDR2 FQNEAQ (reference sequence). The CDR3 consists of 16 residues. The ends lost 2 bases at V and 7 bases at J; junction bases unmatched: 12.

This clonotype is labeled as medium-sized. The V gene is TRBV25-1, the J gene TRBJ2-1, with TRBD1 identical over 8 bases. V gave up 7 bases and J gave up 1 base; unmatched junction bases: 9. The germline V gene encodes CDR1 MGHDK and CDR2 SYGVNS. The CDR3 has 16 amino acids. In nucleotides, the CDR3 is TGTGCCAGCACTATCTCAGGGGGCGCTTCCTACAATGAGCAGTTCTTC. Translation gives CASTISGGASYNEQFF. The full variable domain, in which reference TRBV25-1 and TRBJ2-1 provide the parts outside the CDR3, is EADIYQTPRYLVIGTGKKITLECSQTMGHDKMYWYQQDPGMELHLIHYSYGVNSTEKGDLSSESTVSRIRTEHFPLTLESARPSHTSQYLCASTISGGASYNEQFFGPGTRLTVL.

The V call is TRBV5-4, the J call TRBJ2-3, with 10 nucleotides matching TRBD2. Per the germline V gene, CDR1 is SGHNT and CDR2 is YYREEE (reference sequence). The length of the CDR3 is 17 residues. Trimming at V came to 2 bases and at J to 3 bases, leaving 9 bases not matched to a gene. The CDR3 DNA is TGTGCCAGCAGCTTAAAGCGGGAGGGGGGGGTTACAGATACGCAGTATTTT. Encoded protein: CASSLKREGGVTDTQYF.

The sample holds many counts of this clonotype. The chain joins TRBV12-3 or TRBV12-4 to TRBJ2-1; no definite D call. The CDR3 extends over 16 amino acids. V lost 0 bases and J lost 1, with 10 bases in between. The DNA of the CDR3 is TGTGCCAGCAGTTTAGCCCCCCTGGGATCCTACAATGAGCAGTTCTTC. The encoded protein is CASSLAPLGSYNEQFF.

This clonotype has a count of ten or more. This chain joins TRBV4-2 and TRBJ1-2; no clear D. V dropped 1 base and J dropped 3 bases, with 12 bases sitting between them. The V gene's germline CDR1 is LGHNA and CDR2 YNFKEQ. The CDR3 is 15 residues long. The DNA for the CDR3 is TGTGCCAGCAGCCAAGCTCTCGGGGAGGACTATGGCTACACCTTC. Amino acids: CASSQALGEDYGYTF.

This clonotype was detected ten times or more. This chain links TRBV7-2 with TRBJ2-1; TRBD2 agrees at 7 bases. Germline V gene data show CDR1 as SGHTA and CDR2 as FQGNSA. There are 14 residues in the CDR3. Trimming removed 7 bases from V and 3 bases from J; junction bases left unmatched: 6. The CDR3 is CASTPTSLYNEQFF. Written as DNA, the CDR3 is TGTGCCAGCACCCCGACTAGCCTCTACAATGAGCAGTTCTTC.

This clonotype was observed a few times. The chain recombines TRBV5-4 with TRBJ1-2; TRBD1 matches 7 bases. Germline lookup yields CDR1 SGHNT and CDR2 YYREEE (reference sequence). The ends lost 5 bases at V and 2 bases at J; junction bases unmatched: 9. This CDR3 has 15 amino acids. The CDR3 DNA follows: TGTGCCAGCAGTCAGGGGGGCGCGGTAAACTATGGCTACACCTTC. It encodes CASSQGGAVNYGYTF.